The rows below give T cell receptor beta chains drawn from one sample of a study of blood T cell repertoires in COVID-19. Profiled with immunoSEQ multiplex PCR; TCRdb holds only in-frame clones, not every one. Of 90,000 to 120,000 clones in the sample, approximately 70% were seen once. Specimen: peripheral blood. The receptors here all came from an elderly man with acute or convalescent COVID-19. Both conserved end residues are part of each CDR3. D genes are given only for firm matches. Not every row has a clone size; where given, it reads once, few, many or a size class.

TRBJ1-1 TRBV6-5 - - CASLFGAGRIF TGTGCCAGCCTCTTTGGGGCAGGGCGTATCTTT
TRBJ2-2 TRBV11-2 - - CASSLLAGGNTGELFF TGTGCCAGCAGCTTACTCGCCGGCGGCAACACCGGGGAGCTGTTTTTT
TRBJ2-2 TRBV7-8 - - CASSSPTGGTGELFF TGTGCCAGCAGCTCCCCCACAGGAGGGACCGGGGAGCTGTTTTTT
TRBJ2-2 TRBV6-5 - - CASSYPGIKELFF TGTGCCAGCAGTTATCCAGGGATTAAGGAGCTGTTTTTT
TRBJ2-2 TRBV11-2 - - CASSSQAESGELFF TGTGCCAGCAGCTCCCAAGCCGAGTCCGGGGAGCTGTTTTTT
TRBJ2-7 TRBV28 - - CASSLPGVNEQYF TGTGCCAGCAGTTTACCGGGAGTCAACGAGCAGTACTTC
TRBJ2-7 TRBV7-6 - - CASSLFDSAEQYF TGTGCCAGCAGCTTATTCGACAGCGCCGAGCAGTACTTC
TRBJ1-5 TRBV2 - many CASSTLRDQPQHF TGTGCCAGCAGTACACTGCGGGATCAGCCCCAGCATTTT
TRBJ2-5 TRBV11-2 - - CASSLGHVQETQYF TGTGCCAGCAGCTTAGGGCACGTCCAAGAGACCCAGTACTTC
TRBJ2-1 TRBV19 TRBD2 - CASSEDYGTSSEQFF TGTGCCAGTAGTGAAGATTACGGGACTAGCAGTGAGCAGTTCTTC
TRBJ2-1 TRBV9 TRBD2 few CASSVTSGYYNEQFF TGTGCCAGCAGCGTAACTAGCGGGTACTACAATGAGCAGTTCTTC
TRBJ2-1 TRBV2 - few CASKAVSSYNEQFF TGTGCCAGCAAGGCGGTAAGCTCCTACAATGAGCAGTTCTTC
TRBJ2-1 TRBV5-1 TRBD2 - CASSLQEAGVGEQFF TGCGCCAGCAGCTTGCAGGAAGCGGGAGTGGGCGAGCAGTTCTTC
TRBJ1-3 TRBV7-2 TRBD1 - CASSRDRGNTIYF TGTGCCAGCAGCCGGGACAGAGGAAACACCATATATTTT
TRBJ2-1 TRBV7-2 - once CASSLDSYNEQFF TGTGCCAGCAGCTTAGACAGTTACAATGAGCAGTTCTTC
TRBJ2-7 TRBV28 TRBD1 - CASGQGKYEQYF TGTGCCAGCGGACAGGGTAAATACGAGCAGTACTTC
TRBJ2-1 TRBV11-2 TRBD1 - CASSQGQGASYVNEQFF TGTGCCAGCAGCCAGGGACAGGGGGCAAGCTACGTCAATGAGCAGTTCTTC
TRBJ2-1 TRBV5-4 TRBD2 - CASSPGTSGNYNEQFF TGTGCCAGCAGCCCAGGGACTAGCGGGAACTACAATGAGCAGTTCTTC
TRBJ1-5 TRBV28 - - CASRTPYGFSNQPQHF TGTGCCAGCAGGACTCCTTATGGGTTTAGCAATCAGCCCCAGCATTTT
TRBJ2-7 TRBV11-3 TRBD2 few CASSQRGSSYEQYF TGTGCCAGCAGCCAGCGGGGCAGCTCCTACGAGCAGTACTTC
TRBJ2-3 TRBV5-8 - - CASSWGPREARTDTQYF TGTGCCAGCAGCTGGGGGCCTCGGGAGGCCCGCACAGATACGCAGTATTTT
TRBJ1-1 TRBV28 TRBD1 - CASRHPGTGSLEAFF TGTGCCAGCAGGCACCCCGGGACAGGGTCATTAGAGGCTTTCTTT
TRBJ2-2 TRBV7-3 - - CASSPSVGELFF TGTGCCAGCAGCCCCTCGGTCGGGGAGCTGTTTTTT
TRBJ2-7 TRBV5-1 TRBD1 - CASSFQGAGYEQYF TGCGCCAGCAGCTTCCAGGGGGCGGGTTACGAGCAGTACTTC
TRBJ2-7 TRBV12-3/TRBV12-4 - - CASSPGQFYEQYF TGTGCCAGCAGTCCCGGACAGTTCTACGAGCAGTACTTC
TRBJ2-7 TRBV19 - few CASRGTPNEQYF TGTGCCAGTAGGGGGACTCCCAACGAGCAGTACTTC
TRBJ2-1 TRBV4-1 - - CASSQEDRSYNEQFF TGCGCCAGCAGCCAAGAGGACAGAAGCTACAATGAGCAGTTCTTC